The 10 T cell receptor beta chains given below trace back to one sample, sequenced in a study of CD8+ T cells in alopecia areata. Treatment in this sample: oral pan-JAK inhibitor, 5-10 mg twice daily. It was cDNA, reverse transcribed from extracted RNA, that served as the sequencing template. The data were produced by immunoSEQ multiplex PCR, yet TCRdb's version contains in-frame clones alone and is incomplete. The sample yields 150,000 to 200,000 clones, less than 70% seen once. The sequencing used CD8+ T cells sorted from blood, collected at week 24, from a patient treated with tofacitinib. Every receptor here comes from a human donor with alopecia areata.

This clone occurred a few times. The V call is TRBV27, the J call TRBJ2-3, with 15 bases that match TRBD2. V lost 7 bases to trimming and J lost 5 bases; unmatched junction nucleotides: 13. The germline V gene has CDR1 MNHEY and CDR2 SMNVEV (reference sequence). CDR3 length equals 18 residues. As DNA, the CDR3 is TGTGCCAGCAAACGAAGGGGACTAGCGGGGGGCCGGGAAGATACGCAGTATTTT. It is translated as CASKRRGLAGGREDTQYF.

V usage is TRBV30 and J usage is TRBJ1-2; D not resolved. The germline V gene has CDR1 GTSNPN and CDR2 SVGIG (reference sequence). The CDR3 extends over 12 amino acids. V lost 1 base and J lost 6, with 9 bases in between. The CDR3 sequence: CAWSAPRDGYTF. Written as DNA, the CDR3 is TGTGCCTGGAGTGCCCCGAGAGATGGCTACACCTTC.

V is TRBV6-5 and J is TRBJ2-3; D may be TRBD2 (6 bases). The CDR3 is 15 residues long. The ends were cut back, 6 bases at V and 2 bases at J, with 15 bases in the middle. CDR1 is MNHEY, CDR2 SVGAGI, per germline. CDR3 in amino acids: CASRVADSSTDTQYF. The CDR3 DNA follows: TGTGCCAGCAGGGTAGCGGACTCCTCCACAGATACGCAGTATTTT.

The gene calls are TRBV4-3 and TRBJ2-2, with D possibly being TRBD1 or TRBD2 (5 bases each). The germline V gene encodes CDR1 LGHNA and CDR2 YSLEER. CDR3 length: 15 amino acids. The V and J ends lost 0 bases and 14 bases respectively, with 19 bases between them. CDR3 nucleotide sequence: TGCGCCAGCAGCCAAGACCGGAGTGTGAGGGACGACCTGTTTTTT. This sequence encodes CASSQDRSVRDDLFF.

The CDR3 here is CASGYQGGSNYGYTF. CDR3 DNA: TGTGCCAGCGGATATCAGGGGGGGAGTAACTATGGCTACACCTTC. J is TRBJ1-2 and V is TRBV6-5; 7 bases agree with TRBD1. The CDR3 has 15 residues. J gave up 1 base and V 8 bases, and 10 bases lay outside the gene matches. CDR1 is MNHEY, CDR2 SVGAGI, per germline.

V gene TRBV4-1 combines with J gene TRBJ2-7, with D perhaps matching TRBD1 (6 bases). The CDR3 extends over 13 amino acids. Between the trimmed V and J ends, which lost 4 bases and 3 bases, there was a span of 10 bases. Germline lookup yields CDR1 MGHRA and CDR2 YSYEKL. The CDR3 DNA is TGCGCCAGCAGCCCCCAGGGGAACTACGAGCAGTACTTC. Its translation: CASSPQGNYEQYF.

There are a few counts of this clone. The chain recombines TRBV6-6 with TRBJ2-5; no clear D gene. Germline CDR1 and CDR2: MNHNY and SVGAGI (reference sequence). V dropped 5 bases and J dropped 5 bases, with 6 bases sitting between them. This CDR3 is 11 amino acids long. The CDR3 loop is CASSLFETQYF. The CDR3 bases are TGTGCCAGCAGTCTGTTTGAGACCCAGTACTTC.

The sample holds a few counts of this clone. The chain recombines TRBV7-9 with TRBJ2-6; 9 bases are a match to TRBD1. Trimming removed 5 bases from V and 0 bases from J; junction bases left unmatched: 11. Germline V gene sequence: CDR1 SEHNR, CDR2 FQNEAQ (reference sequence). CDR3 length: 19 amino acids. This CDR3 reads CASSTQGQGPSSGANVLTF. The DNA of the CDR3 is TGTGCCAGCAGCACACAGGGACAGGGACCAAGCTCTGGGGCCAACGTCCTGACTTTC.

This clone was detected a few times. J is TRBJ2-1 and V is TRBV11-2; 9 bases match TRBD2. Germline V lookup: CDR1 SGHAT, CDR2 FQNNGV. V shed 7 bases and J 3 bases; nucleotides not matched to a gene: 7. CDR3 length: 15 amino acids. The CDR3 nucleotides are TGTGCCAGCATCGAGAGGCGGGGGGGCTACAATGAGCAGTTCTTC. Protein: CASIERRGGYNEQFF.

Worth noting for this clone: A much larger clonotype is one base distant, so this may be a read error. The CDR3 region is CASSLGTRELFF. In DNA form, the CDR3 reads TGTGCCAGCAGCTTAGGGACCAGGGAGCTGTTTTTT. The chain combines TRBV13 with TRBJ2-2; D remains unclear. The V end lost 0 bases, the J end lost 9 bases, and 5 bases lay between the germline ends. The CDR3 loop spans 12 amino acids. Germline V gene sequence: CDR1 PRHDT, CDR2 FYEKMQ (reference sequence).